The 15 T cell receptor beta chains below were found in one sample sequenced in a study of blood T cell repertoires in COVID-19. TCRdb keeps only in-frame clones here, not all; method: immunoSEQ multiplex PCR. The sample consists of more than 85,000 clones, around 83% of them appearing once. Specimen: peripheral blood. These receptors originate from a woman of 80 years or more with acute or convalescent COVID-19.

V is TRBV7-9 and J is TRBJ1-3, with TRBD1 identical over 9 bases. Germline loops: CDR1 SEHNR, CDR2 FQNEAQ (reference sequence). With V trimmed by 4 bases and J by 0 bases, 7 bases remained unmatched. The CDR3 runs to 17 residues. CDR3 coding DNA: TGTGCCAGCAGCTCGGGACAGGGCTTTGGCTCTGGAAACACCATATATTTT. Translating it yields CASSSGQGFGSGNTIYF. The full variable domain, in which reference TRBV7-9 and TRBJ1-3 provide the parts outside the CDR3, is DTGVSQNPRHKITKRGQNVTFRCDPISEHNRLYWYRQTLGQGPEFLTYFQNEAQLEKSRLLSDRFSAERPKGSFSTLEIQRTEQGDSAMYLCASSSGQGFGSGNTIYFGEGSWLTVV.

J is TRBJ2-1 and V is TRBV7-6, with 8 bases fitting TRBD2. Germline-derived CDR1 and CDR2 are SGHVS and FNYEAQ. V dropped 0 bases and J dropped 6; count of bases not matched to a gene: 1. This CDR3 spans 14 amino acids. The CDR3 DNA follows: TGTGCCAGCAGCTTAGCCGGGACTAGCAATGAGCAGTTCTTC. Protein sequence: CASSLAGTSNEQFF.

This clone was recorded a few times. Other DNA sequences from this sample encode an identical CDR3 as well. CDR3: CASSSQGLAGLYNEQFF. DNA for the CDR3: TGTGCCAGCAGTTCCCAGGGACTAGCGGGACTATACAATGAGCAGTTCTTC. The rearrangement joins TRBV28 to TRBJ2-1; TRBD2 aligns across 13 bases. The CDR3 spans 17 residues. Losses at the gene ends were 4 bases for V and 4 bases for J; bases not matched to a gene: 7. Germline values: CDR1 MDHEN, CDR2 SYDVKM.

This chain links TRBV2 with TRBJ2-3; 11 bases agree with TRBD2. This CDR3 has 17 residues. After removal of 7 bases from V and 0 bases from J, the junction contained 9 bases not matched to a gene. Germline V CDR1 and CDR2: SNHLY, FYNNEI. The CDR3 DNA follows: TGTGCCAGCACCCAAAGACTAGCGGGACCTAGCACAGATACGCAGTATTTT. This codes for CASTQRLAGPSTDTQYF.

This clone was counted once. V and J are TRBV7-2 and TRBJ2-1, with a weak D call TRBD2 (6 bases). This CDR3 comprises 15 residues. Trimming cost V 4 bases and J 0 bases, with 10 bases left between them. Germline CDR1 is SGHTA and CDR2 is FQGNSA. CDR3 residues: CASSSLTSSYNEQFF. The DNA for the CDR3 is TGTGCCAGCAGCTCCCTGACTAGCTCCTACAATGAGCAGTTCTTC.

The chain is built from TRBV2 and TRBJ1-2, with TRBD1 identical over 11 bases. The V segment lost 4 bases and the J segment 4 bases; nucleotides outside the gene matches: 8. The CDR3 runs to 16 residues. Germline V lookup: CDR1 SNHLY, CDR2 FYNNEI. The DNA of the CDR3 is TGTGCCAGCAGTGCTACCGGGACAGGGGGTGCCTATGGCTACACCTTC. This gives the protein CASSATGTGGAYGYTF.

This chain connects TRBV28 to TRBJ2-2, with 9 bases lining up with TRBD1. CDR1 is MDHEN, CDR2 SYDVKM, per germline. CDR3 length: 15 amino acids. J gave up 6 bases and V 5 bases, and 7 bases lay outside the gene matches. The CDR3, as DNA: TGTGCCAGCAGTGTCCCGGGACAGGGCGCCGGGGAGCTGTTTTTT. Translated, it gives CASSVPGQGAGELFF.

V and J are TRBV6-5 and TRBJ1-1; D remains unclear. The CDR3 sequence is 13 residues long. The germline V gene encodes CDR1 MNHEY and CDR2 SVGAGI. V was trimmed by 6 bases and J by 1 base, leaving 9 bases between them. CDR3 sequence: CASSSQPNTEAFF. CDR3 nucleotide sequence: TGTGCCAGCAGCTCACAACCGAACACTGAAGCTTTCTTT.

V usage is TRBV25-1 and J usage is TRBJ1-6; 7 bases are a match to TRBD1. This CDR3 spans 15 amino acids. V shed 6 bases and J 5 bases; nucleotides not matched to a gene: 7. Germline CDR1 MGHDK, CDR2 SYGVNS. The CDR3 is CASRDRQGHNSPLHF. As DNA, the CDR3 is TGTGCCAGCAGAGATAGACAGGGCCATAATTCACCCCTCCACTTT.

This chain links TRBV19 with TRBJ1-6, with a weak D call TRBD1 (6 bases). The CDR3 has 14 residues. Trimming pared 3 bases from V and 6 bases from J, leaving 9 bases between. Germline assignment: CDR1 LNHDA and CDR2 SQIVND (reference sequence). CDR3 protein: CASSMLQGNSPLHF. In DNA, the CDR3 is TGTGCCAGTAGTATGCTACAGGGTAATTCACCCCTCCACTTT.

The chain recombines TRBV10-3 with TRBJ2-7; the match to TRBD1 covers 9 bases. V shed 11 bases, J shed 2 bases, and the junction held 4 bases outside the gene matches. This CDR3 has 12 residues. CDR1 ENHRY and CDR2 SYGVKD come from the germline V gene. The CDR3 protein is CAAGTGPYEQYF. DNA of the CDR3: TGTGCCGCGGGGACAGGGCCCTACGAGCAGTACTTC.

The rearrangement links TRBV18 to TRBJ2-7; 7 bases agree with TRBD2. After removal of 3 bases from V and 1 base from J, the junction contained 15 bases not matched to a gene. From germline, CDR1 is KGHSH and CDR2 LQKENI. The CDR3 totals 18 residues. CDR3 region: CASSPRGALAGRSYEQYF. The CDR3 nucleotides read TGTGCCAGCTCACCGCGAGGGGCGTTAGCGGGTCGTTCCTACGAGCAGTACTTC.

This clone was found once. The chain carries TRBV6-2 or TRBV6-3 and TRBJ2-2; 12 nucleotides match TRBD2. The CDR3 covers 15 residues. Trimming at V came to 4 bases and at J to 5 bases, leaving 2 bases not matched to a gene. Per the germline V gene, CDR1 is MNHEY and CDR2 is SVGEGT. CDR3 residues: CASSSSGRATGELFF. CDR3 nucleotide sequence: TGTGCCAGCAGTTCTAGCGGGAGGGCTACCGGGGAGCTGTTTTTT.

V gene TRBV5-5 combines with J gene TRBJ2-3; unclear D gene. CDR3 size: 14 residues. V lost 2 bases and J lost 0, with 7 bases in between. The germline CDR1 and CDR2 sequences are SGHKS and YYEKEE (reference sequence). CDR3 in DNA: TGTGCCAGCAGCTTAGCAGGTAGCACAGATACGCAGTATTTT. Amino acid sequence: CASSLAGSTDTQYF.

This chain links TRBV9 with TRBJ2-2; TRBD1 aligns across 7 bases. CDR1 and CDR2 from the germline V gene are SGDLS and YYNGEE. The junction had 3 bases not matched to a gene; V was cut back by 5 bases and J by 5 bases. This CDR3 contains 13 residues. The CDR3 nucleotides are TGTGCCAGCAGTCCCAGGGGGACCGGGGAGCTGTTTTTT. Its translation is CASSPRGTGELFF.